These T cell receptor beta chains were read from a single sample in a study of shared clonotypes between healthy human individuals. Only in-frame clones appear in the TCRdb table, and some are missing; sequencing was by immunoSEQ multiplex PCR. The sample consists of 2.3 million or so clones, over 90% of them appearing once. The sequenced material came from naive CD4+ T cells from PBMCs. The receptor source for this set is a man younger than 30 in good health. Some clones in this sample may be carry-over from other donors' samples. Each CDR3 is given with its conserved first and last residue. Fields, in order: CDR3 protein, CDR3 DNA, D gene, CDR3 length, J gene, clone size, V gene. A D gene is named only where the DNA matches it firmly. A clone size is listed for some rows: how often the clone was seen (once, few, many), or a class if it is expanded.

cdr3_aa: CASSLGGPNYGYTF
cdr3_nt: TGTGCCAGCAGCTTGGGCGGACCTAACTATGGCTACACCTTC
d_call: .
cdr3_length: 14
j_call: TRBJ1-2
clone_size: .
v_call: TRBV5-8

cdr3_aa: CASSFDRATYNEQFF
cdr3_nt: TGTGCCAGCAGTTTTGACAGGGCCACCTACAATGAGCAGTTCTTC
d_call: TRBD1
cdr3_length: 15
j_call: TRBJ2-1
clone_size: .
v_call: TRBV7-3

cdr3_aa: CASSDLRGRHEQYF
cdr3_nt: TGTGCCAGCAGTGATCTTCGGGGTAGGCACGAGCAGTACTTC
d_call: .
cdr3_length: 14
j_call: TRBJ2-7
clone_size: .
v_call: TRBV2

cdr3_aa: CASSQAGSYNSPLHF
cdr3_nt: TGCGCCAGCAGCCAAGCTGGCTCCTATAATTCACCCCTCCACTTT
d_call: .
cdr3_length: 15
j_call: TRBJ1-6
clone_size: .
v_call: TRBV4-3

cdr3_aa: CASSRGLGTSTYEQFF
cdr3_nt: TGCGCCAGCAGCCGAGGGCTCGGGACTAGCACCTATGAGCAGTTCTTC
d_call: TRBD2
cdr3_length: 16
j_call: TRBJ2-1
clone_size: .
v_call: TRBV4-3

cdr3_aa: CASSPPEGADEKLFF
cdr3_nt: TGTGCCAGCTCACCACCGGAGGGGGCGGATGAAAAACTGTTTTTT
d_call: TRBD1
cdr3_length: 15
j_call: TRBJ1-4
clone_size: .
v_call: TRBV18

cdr3_aa: CASSITAPGIDTQYF
cdr3_nt: TGTGCCAGCAGCATAACAGCACCCGGTATAGATACGCAGTATTTT
d_call: .
cdr3_length: 15
j_call: TRBJ2-3
clone_size: .
v_call: TRBV7-2

cdr3_aa: CAIREPIASNYGYTF
cdr3_nt: TGTGCCATCAGAGAACCCATTGCCTCAAACTATGGCTACACCTTC
d_call: .
cdr3_length: 15
j_call: TRBJ1-2
clone_size: .
v_call: TRBV10-3

cdr3_aa: CATSALGQNYGYTF
cdr3_nt: TGTGCCACCAGCGCCCTCGGACAGAACTATGGCTACACCTTC
d_call: .
cdr3_length: 14
j_call: TRBJ1-2
clone_size: .
v_call: TRBV15

cdr3_aa: CASSLANSEQPQHF
cdr3_nt: TGTGCCAGCAGCTTAGCAAACTCAGAGCAGCCCCAGCATTTT
d_call: .
cdr3_length: 14
j_call: TRBJ1-5
clone_size: .
v_call: TRBV7-2

cdr3_aa: CASRQSADWSSYEQYF
cdr3_nt: TGTGCCAGCAGACAATCAGCGGATTGGAGCTCCTACGAGCAGTACTTC
d_call: .
cdr3_length: 16
j_call: TRBJ2-7
clone_size: .
v_call: TRBV28

cdr3_aa: CASMRGLAGGPHTGELFF
cdr3_nt: TGTGCCAGTATGAGGGGACTAGCGGGAGGGCCGCACACCGGGGAGCTGTTTTTT
d_call: TRBD2
cdr3_length: 18
j_call: TRBJ2-2
clone_size: once
v_call: TRBV19

cdr3_aa: CASFGFGNTIYF
cdr3_nt: TGTGCCAGTTTCGGTTTTGGAAACACCATATATTTT
d_call: .
cdr3_length: 12
j_call: TRBJ1-3
clone_size: .
v_call: TRBV28

cdr3_aa: CASSLGSQGRDTQYF
cdr3_nt: TGTGCCAGCAGCTTGGGGTCTCAGGGGCGGGATACGCAGTATTTT
d_call: .
cdr3_length: 15
j_call: TRBJ2-3
clone_size: .
v_call: TRBV6-5

cdr3_aa: CASSPPTERGYGYTF
cdr3_nt: TGCGCCAGCAGCCCCCCGACCGAAAGGGGCTATGGCTACACCTTC
d_call: .
cdr3_length: 15
j_call: TRBJ1-2
clone_size: .
v_call: TRBV4-1

cdr3_aa: CASSLTGREPQHF
cdr3_nt: TGTGCCAGCAGTTTGACGGGGAGGGAGCCCCAGCATTTT
d_call: .
cdr3_length: 13
j_call: TRBJ1-5
clone_size: .
v_call: TRBV27

cdr3_aa: CASSLRTGGVELFF
cdr3_nt: TGTGCCAGCAGCTTAAGGACAGGGGGCGTGGAGCTGTTTTTT
d_call: TRBD1
cdr3_length: 14
j_call: TRBJ2-2
clone_size: .
v_call: TRBV7-2

cdr3_aa: CASSRLAGVGTDTQYF
cdr3_nt: TGTGCCAGCAGCCGTCTAGCGGGAGTGGGCACAGATACGCAGTATTTT
d_call: TRBD2
cdr3_length: 16
j_call: TRBJ2-3
clone_size: .
v_call: TRBV5-8

cdr3_aa: CASSLTAPLSGYTF
cdr3_nt: TGTGCCAGCAGTTTAACCGCCCCCCTCTCTGGCTACACCTTC
d_call: .
cdr3_length: 14
j_call: TRBJ1-2
clone_size: .
v_call: TRBV6-1

cdr3_aa: CASSLEGRGRETQYF
cdr3_nt: TGTGCCAGCAGCTTAGAGGGCAGGGGTAGGGAGACCCAGTACTTC
d_call: .
cdr3_length: 15
j_call: TRBJ2-5
clone_size: .
v_call: TRBV11-2

cdr3_aa: CASSYRANYGYTF
cdr3_nt: TGTGCCAGCAGTTACAGGGCTAACTATGGCTACACCTTC
d_call: .
cdr3_length: 13
j_call: TRBJ1-2
clone_size: .
v_call: TRBV6-6

cdr3_aa: CASSYSGRLSSYEQYF
cdr3_nt: TGTGCCAGCAGTTACTCGGGCAGGCTAAGCTCCTACGAGCAGTACTTC
d_call: .
cdr3_length: 16
j_call: TRBJ2-7
clone_size: once
v_call: TRBV6-6

cdr3_aa: CASRRDSRLSYEQYF
cdr3_nt: TGTGCCAGCAGGAGGGACAGCCGCCTCTCCTACGAGCAGTACTTC
d_call: TRBD1
cdr3_length: 15
j_call: TRBJ2-7
clone_size: .
v_call: TRBV6-1

cdr3_aa: CASSSLVAGEFNEQFF
cdr3_nt: TGCGCCAGCAGCTCCCTGGTAGCGGGAGAATTCAATGAGCAGTTCTTC
d_call: TRBD2
cdr3_length: 16
j_call: TRBJ2-1
clone_size: .
v_call: TRBV5-1

cdr3_aa: CASRLAGSTDTQYF
cdr3_nt: TGTGCCAGCAGATTAGCGGGCTCCACAGATACGCAGTATTTT
d_call: TRBD2
cdr3_length: 14
j_call: TRBJ2-3
clone_size: .
v_call: TRBV28

cdr3_aa: CASHKGTTSSYNEQFF
cdr3_nt: TGTGCCAGCCATAAAGGGACTACGAGCTCCTACAATGAGCAGTTCTTC
d_call: TRBD2
cdr3_length: 16
j_call: TRBJ2-1
clone_size: once
v_call: TRBV28

cdr3_aa: CASSQTGGPYHEQFF
cdr3_nt: TGTGCCAGCAGTCAAACGGGAGGGCCTTACCATGAGCAGTTCTTC
d_call: TRBD2
cdr3_length: 15
j_call: TRBJ2-1
clone_size: .
v_call: TRBV28

cdr3_aa: CASSPGPGDGYTF
cdr3_nt: TGTGCCAGCAGCCCGGGACCGGGGGACGGCTACACCTTC
d_call: .
cdr3_length: 13
j_call: TRBJ1-2
clone_size: .
v_call: TRBV9

cdr3_aa: CASSLKTSSGTEAFF
cdr3_nt: TGTGCCAGCAGCTTAAAGACTTCTTCGGGGACTGAAGCTTTCTTT
d_call: .
cdr3_length: 15
j_call: TRBJ1-1
clone_size: .
v_call: TRBV7-9

cdr3_aa: CASSLDRVSYEQYF
cdr3_nt: TGTGCCAGCTCACTCGACAGGGTCTCCTACGAGCAGTACTTC
d_call: TRBD1
cdr3_length: 14
j_call: TRBJ2-7
clone_size: once
v_call: TRBV18

cdr3_aa: CASSHLVAGAGNEQFF
cdr3_nt: TGCGCCAGCAGCCACCTTGTAGCGGGAGCGGGAAATGAGCAGTTCTTC
d_call: TRBD2
cdr3_length: 16
j_call: TRBJ2-1
clone_size: .
v_call: TRBV4-3

cdr3_aa: CASSLFFTGELFF
cdr3_nt: TGTGCCAGCAGCTTGTTTTTCACCGGGGAGCTGTTTTTT
d_call: .
cdr3_length: 13
j_call: TRBJ2-2
clone_size: .
v_call: TRBV11-3

cdr3_aa: CASSLADLPSYGYAF
cdr3_nt: TGTGCCAGCAGCTTAGCCGATTTGCCGTCCTATGGCTACGCCTTC
d_call: .
cdr3_length: 15
j_call: TRBJ1-2
clone_size: .
v_call: TRBV7-9

cdr3_aa: CASSLGGQPNEKLFF
cdr3_nt: TGTGCCAGCAGCTTAGGGGGACAGCCGAATGAAAAACTGTTTTTT
d_call: TRBD1
cdr3_length: 15
j_call: TRBJ1-4
clone_size: .
v_call: TRBV7-8

cdr3_aa: CASSFAGGQETQYF
cdr3_nt: TGCGCCAGCAGCTTTGCGGGCGGCCAAGAGACCCAGTACTTC
d_call: .
cdr3_length: 14
j_call: TRBJ2-5
clone_size: .
v_call: TRBV10-2

cdr3_aa: CASSFRDRGEAEQYF
cdr3_nt: TGTGCCAGCAGCTTCCGGGACAGGGGAGAGGCCGAGCAGTACTTC
d_call: TRBD1
cdr3_length: 15
j_call: TRBJ2-7
clone_size: .
v_call: TRBV11-2

cdr3_aa: CASSFNTAGRETQYF
cdr3_nt: TGCGCCAGCAGCTTCAACACAGCAGGTCGAGAGACCCAGTACTTC
d_call: .
cdr3_length: 15
j_call: TRBJ2-5
clone_size: .
v_call: TRBV5-1

cdr3_aa: CASSLRGSYGYTF
cdr3_nt: TGTGCCAGCAGTTTAAGGGGAAGCTATGGCTACACCTTC
d_call: .
cdr3_length: 13
j_call: TRBJ1-2
clone_size: .
v_call: TRBV27

cdr3_aa: CASSYPGQFPPIF
cdr3_nt: TGTGCCAGCAGTTACCCGGGTCAATTTCCCCCAATCTTC
d_call: .
cdr3_length: 13
j_call: TRBJ2-1
clone_size: .
v_call: TRBV6-5

cdr3_aa: CASSPPSLDYGYTF
cdr3_nt: TGTGCCAGCTCACCACCGAGTCTAGACTATGGCTACACCTTC
d_call: .
cdr3_length: 14
j_call: TRBJ1-2
clone_size: .
v_call: TRBV18

cdr3_aa: CSASVRGEQYF
cdr3_nt: TGCAGTGCTAGCGTCAGGGGTGAGCAGTACTTC
d_call: .
cdr3_length: 11
j_call: TRBJ2-7
clone_size: once
v_call: TRBV20-1

cdr3_aa: CASSQGTGVVYGYTF
cdr3_nt: TGTGCCAGCAGCCAAGGGACAGGGGTAGTCTATGGCTACACCTTC
d_call: TRBD1
cdr3_length: 15
j_call: TRBJ1-2
clone_size: .
v_call: TRBV4-2

cdr3_aa: CASSIGRTAKNIQYF
cdr3_nt: TGTGCCAGTAGTATTGGTAGAACAGCCAAAAACATTCAGTACTTC
d_call: .
cdr3_length: 15
j_call: TRBJ2-4
clone_size: .
v_call: TRBV19

cdr3_aa: CASSPVRQGMETQYF
cdr3_nt: TGTGCCAGCTCCCCAGTCCGGCAGGGGATGGAGACCCAGTACTTC
d_call: .
cdr3_length: 15
j_call: TRBJ2-5
clone_size: .
v_call: TRBV18

cdr3_aa: CASSLSGTMGYF
cdr3_nt: TGTGCCAGCAGCCTATCAGGGACTATGGGGTATTTT
d_call: TRBD2
cdr3_length: 12
j_call: TRBJ2-3
clone_size: .
v_call: TRBV5-8

cdr3_aa: CASSQGTRVYNEQFF
cdr3_nt: TGCGCCAGCAGCCAGGGGACGAGGGTCTACAATGAGCAGTTCTTC
d_call: .
cdr3_length: 15
j_call: TRBJ2-1
clone_size: .
v_call: TRBV4-3

cdr3_aa: CASSNKWTKNIQYF
cdr3_nt: TGTGCCAGCAGTAATAAATGGACCAAAAACATTCAGTACTTC
d_call: .
cdr3_length: 14
j_call: TRBJ2-4
clone_size: .
v_call: TRBV6-5

cdr3_aa: CASSLGAVAGFTDTQYF
cdr3_nt: TGCGCCAGCAGCTTGGGGGCAGTAGCGGGATTCACAGATACGCAGTATTTT
d_call: TRBD2
cdr3_length: 17
j_call: TRBJ2-3
clone_size: .
v_call: TRBV5-1